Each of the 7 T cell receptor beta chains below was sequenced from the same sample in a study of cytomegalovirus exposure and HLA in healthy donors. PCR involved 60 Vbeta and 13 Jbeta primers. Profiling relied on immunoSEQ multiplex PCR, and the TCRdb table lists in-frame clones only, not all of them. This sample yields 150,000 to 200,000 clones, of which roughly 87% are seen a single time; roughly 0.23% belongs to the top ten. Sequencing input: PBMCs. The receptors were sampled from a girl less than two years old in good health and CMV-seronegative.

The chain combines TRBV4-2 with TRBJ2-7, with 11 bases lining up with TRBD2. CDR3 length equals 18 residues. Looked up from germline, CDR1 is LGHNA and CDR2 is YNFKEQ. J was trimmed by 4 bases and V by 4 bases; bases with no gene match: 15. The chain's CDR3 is CASSRRLAGKGSGYEQYF. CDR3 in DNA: TGTGCCAGCAGCCGGAGACTAGCGGGAAAGGGCTCGGGGTACGAGCAGTACTTC.

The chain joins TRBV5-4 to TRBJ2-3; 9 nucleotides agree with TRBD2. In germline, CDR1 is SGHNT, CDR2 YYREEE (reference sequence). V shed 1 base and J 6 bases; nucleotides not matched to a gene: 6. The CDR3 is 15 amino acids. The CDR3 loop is CASSLYSGGPDTQYF. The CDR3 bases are TGTGCCAGCAGCTTGTATAGCGGGGGCCCGGATACGCAGTATTTT. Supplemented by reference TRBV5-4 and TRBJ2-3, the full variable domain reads ETGVTQSPTHLIKTRGQQVTLRCSSQSGHNTVSWYQQALGQGPQFIFQYYREEENGRGNFPPRFSGLQFPNYSSELNVNALELDDSALYLCASSLYSGGPDTQYFGPGTRLTVL.

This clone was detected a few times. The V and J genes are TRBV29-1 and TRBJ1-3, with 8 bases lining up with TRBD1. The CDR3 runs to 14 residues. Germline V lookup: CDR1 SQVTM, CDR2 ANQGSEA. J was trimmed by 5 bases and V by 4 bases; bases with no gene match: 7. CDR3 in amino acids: CSVGTGTGRNTIYF. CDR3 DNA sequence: TGCAGCGTTGGGACGGGGACAGGACGAAACACCATATATTTT.

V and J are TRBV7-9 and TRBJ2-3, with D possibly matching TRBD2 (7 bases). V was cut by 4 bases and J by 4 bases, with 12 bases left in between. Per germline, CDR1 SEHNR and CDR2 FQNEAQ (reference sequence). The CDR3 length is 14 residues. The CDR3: CASSSRGAADTQYF. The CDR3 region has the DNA TGTGCCAGCAGCTCCCGGGGGGCCGCAGATACGCAGTATTTT. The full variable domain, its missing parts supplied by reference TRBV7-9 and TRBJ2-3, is DTGVSQNPRHKITKRGQNVTFRCDPISEHNRLYWYRQTLGQGPEFLTYFQNEAQLEKSRLLSDRFSAERPKGSFSTLEIQRTEQGDSAMYLCASSSRGAADTQYFGPGTRLTVL.

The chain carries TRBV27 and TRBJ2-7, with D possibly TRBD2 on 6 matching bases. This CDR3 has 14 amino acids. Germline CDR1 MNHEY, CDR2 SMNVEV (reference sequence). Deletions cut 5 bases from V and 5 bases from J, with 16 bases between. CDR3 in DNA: TGTGCCAGCAGTGTAGCGTTAGGGAGGAACGAGCAGTACTTC. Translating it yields CASSVALGRNEQYF.

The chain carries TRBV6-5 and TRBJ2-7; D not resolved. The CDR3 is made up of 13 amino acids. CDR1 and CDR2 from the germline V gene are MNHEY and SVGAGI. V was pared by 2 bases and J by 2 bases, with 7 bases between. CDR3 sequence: CASSYLFTYEQYF. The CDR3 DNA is TGTGCCAGCAGTTACCTCTTTACCTACGAGCAGTACTTC.

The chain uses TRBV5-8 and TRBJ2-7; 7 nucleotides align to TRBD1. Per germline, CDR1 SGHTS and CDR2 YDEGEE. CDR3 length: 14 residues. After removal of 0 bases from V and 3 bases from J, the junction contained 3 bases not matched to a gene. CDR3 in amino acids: CASSLETGRYEQYF. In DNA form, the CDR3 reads TGTGCCAGCAGCTTGGAGACAGGGCGCTACGAGCAGTACTTC.